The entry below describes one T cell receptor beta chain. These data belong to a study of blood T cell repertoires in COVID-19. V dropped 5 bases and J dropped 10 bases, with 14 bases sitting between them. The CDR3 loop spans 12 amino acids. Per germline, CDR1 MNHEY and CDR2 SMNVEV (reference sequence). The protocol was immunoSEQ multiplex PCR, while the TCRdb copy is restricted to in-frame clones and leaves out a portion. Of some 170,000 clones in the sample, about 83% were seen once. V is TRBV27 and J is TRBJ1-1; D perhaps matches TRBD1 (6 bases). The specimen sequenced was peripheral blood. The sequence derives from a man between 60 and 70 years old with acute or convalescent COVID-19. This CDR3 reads CASSPTQGPAFF. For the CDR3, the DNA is TGTGCCAGCAGTCCCACCCAGGGGCCAGCTTTCTTT.